These 21 T cell receptor beta chains share one sample of origin, sequenced in a study of PD-1 blockade in classical Hodgkin lymphoma. Profiling relied on immunoSEQ multiplex PCR, and the TCRdb table lists in-frame clones only, not all of them. The table shows approximately 98,000 clones, with 70% to 90% occurring only once. All patients relapsed after autologous stem cell transplantation, and brentuximab vedotin exposure varied. Sequenced material: peripheral blood mononuclear cells (PBMCs), taken before the second cycle of nivolumab. The source of these receptors is a human donor with classical Hodgkin lymphoma.

The chain joins TRBV7-6 to TRBJ2-1; D unclear. This CDR3 region has 15 residues. V was pared by 1 base and J by 6 bases, with 13 bases between. In germline, CDR1 is SGHVS, CDR2 FNYEAQ. Here the CDR3 DNA reads TGTGCCAGCAGCTTAGTTAGTGAACCCTCCAATGAGCAGTTCTTC. Its translation is CASSLVSEPSNEQFF. Full variable domain (remainder filled in from reference TRBV7-6 and TRBJ2-1): GAGVSQSPRYKVTKRGQDVALRCDPISGHVSLYWYRQALGQGPEFLTYFNYEAQQDKSGLPNDRFSAERPEGSISTLTIQRTEQRDSAMYRCASSLVSEPSNEQFFGPGTRLTVL.

The chain employs TRBV7-9 and TRBJ2-6, with no clear D. The V and J ends lost 1 base and 2 bases respectively, with 6 bases between them. This CDR3 comprises 15 residues. The germline CDR1 and CDR2 sequences are SEHNR and FQNEAQ (reference sequence). The CDR3 nucleotides read TGTGCCAGCAGCTTAGAAATTGCTGGGGCCAACGTCCTGACTTTC. Protein: CASSLEIAGANVLTF.

This sequence joins TRBV28 and TRBJ2-7; D is possibly TRBD1 (6 bases). Germline assignment: CDR1 MDHEN and CDR2 SYDVKM. The length of the CDR3 is 16 residues. V lost 3 bases and J lost 2, with 17 bases in between. DNA of the CDR3: TGTGCCAGCAGTTTCTGGAGCTCACAGGGAGCCTACGAGCAGTACTTC. Protein: CASSFWSSQGAYEQYF.

This chain joins TRBV5-6 and TRBJ2-1, with a tentative D call TRBD1 (6 bases). Germline CDR1 and CDR2: SGHDT and YYEEEE. The CDR3 contains 15 residues. V was clipped by 0 bases and J by 6 bases, with 13 bases between them. The CDR3 DNA reads as TGTGCCAGCAGCTTGGTTTGGGGGCTGGGCAATGAGCAGTTCTTC. It specifies CASSLVWGLGNEQFF.

This clone was observed a single time. This chain links TRBV18 with TRBJ1-5; no firm D call. V was cut by 2 bases and J by 0 bases, with 8 bases left in between. The V gene's germline CDR1 is KGHSH and CDR2 LQKENI. The CDR3 extends over 15 amino acids. Here the CDR3 reads CASSPDRNSNQPQHF. CDR3 DNA sequence: TGTGCCAGCTCACCAGACCGGAATAGCAATCAGCCCCAGCATTTT.

The chain is built from TRBV7-2 and TRBJ2-1; D gene unclear. This CDR3 spans 13 amino acids. Germline CDR1 and CDR2: SGHTA and FQGNSA. The V end was cut by 3 bases, the J end by 8 bases, with 11 bases between. The CDR3: CASSFKTGDEQFF. The CDR3 DNA reads as TGTGCCAGCAGCTTCAAGACTGGGGATGAGCAGTTCTTC.

The chain joins TRBV14 to TRBJ2-2; D remains ambiguous. This CDR3 has 13 residues. V was shortened by 4 bases and J by 8 bases, with 11 bases between the two germline ends. The germline V gene has CDR1 SGHDN and CDR2 FVKESK. The CDR3 loop is CASSPLGPGELFF. In DNA form, the CDR3 reads TGTGCCAGCAGCCCCCTGGGTCCGGGGGAGCTGTTTTTT.

This clone was observed a single time. The CDR3 DNA reads as TGTGCCAGCAGCCTCGGAGGTCAGAGCCACAATGAGCAGTTCTTC. Protein sequence: CASSLGGQSHNEQFF. The V gene is TRBV5-6, the J gene TRBJ2-1; D may be TRBD2 (5 bases). CDR1 and CDR2 from the germline V gene are SGHDT and YYEEEE. With 4 bases removed from V and 5 bases from J, the gap between germline ends came to 16 bases. There are 15 residues in the CDR3.

The rearrangement uses TRBV30 and TRBJ1-5; a weak D match, TRBD1 (6 bases). CDR1 and CDR2 from the germline V gene are GTSNPN and SVGIG (reference sequence). Trimming shortened V by 6 bases and J by 0 bases, and 24 bases separated the two germline ends. This CDR3 comprises 18 residues. The CDR3 protein is CACSMGAGGVYSNQPQHF. For the CDR3, the DNA is TGTGCCTGCTCAATGGGGGCCGGGGGTGTATATAGCAATCAGCCCCAGCATTTT.

The chain uses TRBV7-9 and TRBJ2-2; D is unresolved. Per the germline V gene, CDR1 is SEHNR and CDR2 is FQNEAQ (reference sequence). The V gene lost 2 bases and the J gene lost 6 bases, with 4 bases spanning the gap. The length of the CDR3 is 12 residues. This CDR3 is CASSLLSGELFF. In DNA form, the CDR3 reads TGTGCCAGCAGCTTACTCTCCGGGGAGCTGTTTTTT.

The rearrangement joins TRBV2 to TRBJ1-2, with D tentatively TRBD1 (5 bases). This CDR3 has 14 amino acids. From germline, CDR1 is SNHLY and CDR2 FYNNEI. The V end was cut by 7 bases, the J end by 8 bases, with 20 bases between. The CDR3 DNA follows: TGTGCCAGCACAAGGATGGGGGGAGTGGAGGGCTACACCTTC. It encodes CASTRMGGVEGYTF.

The CDR3: CSVEDLISDYTF. The CDR3 bases are TGCAGCGTTGAGGACCTTATCAGCGACTACACCTTC. The chain has TRBV29-1 and TRBJ1-2; D is ambiguous. CDR1 SQVTM and CDR2 ANQGSEA come from the germline V gene. Between the trimmed V and J ends, which lost 3 bases and 10 bases, there was a span of 15 bases. The CDR3 extends over 12 amino acids.

This rearrangement joins TRBV11-2 to TRBJ2-5, with 7 bases aligning to TRBD1. J was trimmed by 0 bases and V by 5 bases; bases with no gene match: 6. The CDR3 spans 15 residues. In germline, CDR1 is SGHAT, CDR2 FQNNGV. CDR3 region: CASSRNDRDQETQYF. CDR3 sequence (DNA): TGTGCCAGCAGCCGGAACGACAGGGACCAAGAGACCCAGTACTTC.

The V and J genes are TRBV7-2 and TRBJ2-7; TRBD2 matches 8 bases. In germline, CDR1 is SGHTA, CDR2 FQGNSA. The CDR3 is made up of 19 amino acids. J was trimmed by 2 bases and V by 2 bases; bases with no gene match: 17. CDR3 nucleotide sequence: TGTGCCAGCAGCTTAAGGATCCGGGGGCGGGAGGTGGTGCCCTACGAGCAGTACTTC. Translated: CASSLRIRGREVVPYEQYF.

The V call is TRBV5-1, the J call TRBJ2-5; 8 bases map to TRBD2. CDR1 is SGHRS, CDR2 YFSETQ, per germline. CDR3 length equals 15 residues. V shed 5 bases, J shed 4 bases, and the junction held 10 bases outside the gene matches. The CDR3 protein is CASSSSGGPGETQYF. CDR3 sequence (DNA): TGCGCCAGCAGTTCATCGGGAGGGCCTGGAGAGACCCAGTACTTC.

This clone appeared once. This sequence joins TRBV7-2 and TRBJ2-5; unclear D gene. V lost 1 base to trimming and J lost 5 bases, with 8 bases between them. Germline CDR1 is SGHTA and CDR2 is FQGNSA. The CDR3 totals 13 residues. CDR3 bases: TGTGCCAGCAGCTTAGGGGTCAGGGAGACCCAGTACTTC. Its protein product is CASSLGVRETQYF.

The chain is built from TRBV2 and TRBJ2-5, with a possible D match to TRBD2 (5 bases). This CDR3 has 14 amino acids. Trimming removed 4 bases at V and 5 bases at J, with 14 bases between. Germline V gives CDR1 SNHLY, CDR2 FYNNEI. CDR3 in amino acids: CASSGRGLGETQYF. CDR3 sequence (DNA): TGTGCCAGCAGTGGTCGGGGTCTTGGGGAGACCCAGTACTTC.

The gene calls are TRBV29-1 and TRBJ2-1; 7 positions match TRBD1. The germline V gene has CDR1 SQVTM and CDR2 ANQGSEA. J lost 0 bases, V lost 3 bases, and 8 bases had no gene match. The CDR3 is 16 amino acids. DNA for the CDR3: TGCAGCGTTGATGGGACAGCCCTGAGCTCCTACAATGAGCAGTTCTTC. Translating gives CSVDGTALSSYNEQFF.

CDR3 loop: CSVEDFSSGSFTGELFF. The CDR3 nucleotides read TGCAGCGTTGAGGACTTTTCTAGCGGGAGTTTCACCGGGGAGCTGTTTTTT. V and J are TRBV29-1 and TRBJ2-2, with 10 bases identical to TRBD2. The trim removed 3 bases at V and 4 bases at J, leaving 11 bases unmatched. CDR1 is SQVTM, CDR2 ANQGSEA, per germline. The CDR3 has 17 amino acids.

To note about this clone: The sample carries other DNA sequences with the same CDR3. The rearrangement uses TRBV6-6 and TRBJ2-7; weak D call: TRBD1 (6 bases). CDR1 MNHNY and CDR2 SVGAGI come from the germline V gene (reference sequence). There are 15 residues in the CDR3. V lost 2 bases, J lost 3 bases, and 14 bases lay in between. This CDR3 reads CASSYDPGTNYEQYF. The CDR3 DNA sequence: TGTGCCAGCAGTTACGACCCAGGGACAAACTACGAGCAGTACTTC.

The chain is built from TRBV6-6 and TRBJ1-2, with D possibly being TRBD1 (6 bases). From germline, CDR1 is MNHNY and CDR2 SVGAGI (reference sequence). V lost 6 bases, J lost 4 bases, and 18 bases lay in between. The CDR3 is 15 amino acids. The CDR3 DNA reads as TGTGCCAGCAGCAGAAGCGGACAGCGCTTCTATGGCTACACCTTC. It specifies CASSRSGQRFYGYTF.